One and the same sample provided the 6 T cell receptor beta chains below, sequenced in a study of T cell responses to AZD1222 COVID-19 vaccine. Libraries were prepared by immunoSEQ multiplex PCR; TCRdb keeps only in-frame clonotypes and omits some of them. The table records about 180,000 clones, 90% to 95% of them present only once. Specimen: peripheral blood, collected on day 0 of AZD1222 vaccination. The source of these receptors is an adult in good health.

This chain joins TRBV27 and TRBJ2-2, with D possibly being TRBD1 or TRBD2 (6 bases each). V lost 6 bases, J lost 4 bases, and 9 bases lay in between. The CDR3 extends over 13 amino acids. Germline CDR1 reads MNHEY; CDR2 reads SMNVEV (reference sequence). The chain's CDR3 is CASSPGATGELFF. The CDR3 DNA reads TGTGCCAGCAGCCCGGGGGCCACCGGGGAGCTGTTTTTT.

The rearrangement joins TRBV28 to TRBJ2-7; D tentatively reads TRBD1 or TRBD2 (5 bases each). Germline assignment: CDR1 MDHEN and CDR2 SYDVKM. This CDR3 is 14 amino acids long. V lost 7 bases and J lost 0, with 13 bases in between. In nucleotides, the CDR3 is TGTGCCAGCATCTCAGGGACGGTCTCCTACGAGCAGTACTTC. It yields the protein CASISGTVSYEQYF.

The V gene is TRBV7-2, the J gene TRBJ1-2; D is unclear. The ends were cut back, 4 bases at V and 7 bases at J, with 19 bases in the middle. This CDR3 has 15 residues. Germline CDR1 SGHTA, CDR2 FQGNSA. The DNA for the CDR3 is TGTGCCAGCAGCTCCGACCCCCCCGGTTTTTCTGGCTACACCTTC. This codes for CASSSDPPGFSGYTF. Supplemented by reference TRBV7-2 and TRBJ1-2, the full variable domain reads GAGVSQSPSNKVTEKGKDVELRCDPISGHTALYWYRQSLGQGLEFLIYFQGNSAPDKSGLPSDRFSAERTGGSVSTLTIQRTQQEDSAVYLCASSSDPPGFSGYTFGSGTRLTVV.

V gene TRBV10-3 combines with J gene TRBJ1-5; D is possibly TRBD1 (5 bases). CDR3 size: 16 residues. Trimming pared 3 bases from V and 1 base from J, leaving 13 bases between. Per the germline V gene, CDR1 is ENHRY and CDR2 is SYGVKD. Written as DNA, the CDR3 is TGTGCCATCAGTGATGTGGGACCGGGAAGCAATCAGCCCCAGCATTTT. Translating it yields CAISDVGPGSNQPQHF.

This chain links TRBV24-1 with TRBJ1-5, with D hard to call. The CDR3 has 16 residues. Trimming removed 2 bases at V and 1 base at J, with 11 bases between. The germline CDR1 and CDR2 sequences are KGHDR and SFDVKD. The CDR3 here is CATSDSGNPSNQPQHF. The CDR3 DNA follows: TGTGCCACCAGTGATTCGGGCAATCCAAGCAATCAGCCCCAGCATTTT.

The genes are TRBV6-5 and TRBJ2-7; the D gene is possibly TRBD1 (5 bases). Trimming stripped 7 bases from V and 1 base from J, with 11 bases between. This CDR3 comprises 13 residues. Looked up from germline, CDR1 is MNHEY and CDR2 is SVGAGI. The CDR3 loop is CASKNRQSYEQYF. CDR3 sequence (DNA): TGTGCCAGCAAGAATCGACAGTCCTACGAGCAGTACTTC.